This T cell receptor (beta chain) was captured by sequencing in a study of cytomegalovirus exposure and HLA in healthy donors. This clone was observed a single time. Its antigen remains unknown. PCR used 60 Vbeta primers and 13 Jbeta primers. The method was immunoSEQ multiplex PCR; TCRdb's version includes in-frame clones alone and lacks a portion of them. The sample contains about 200,000 clones, about 82% of which appear only once. The study, taken as a whole, reports: Versus the roughly 700-donor mean, an Asian-associated ancestry cluster reportedly showed fewer N-insertions in a later analysis. Among the CMV-associated chains, a few were confirmed in vitro as specific for CMV antigens. Prior analysis indicated that the majority of TCR beta V segments exhibited productivity approximately 87% or approximately 30% of the time.

CDR1 and CDR2 from the germline V gene are PRHDT and FYEKMQ (reference sequence). The CDR3 runs to 13 residues. V was shortened by 3 bases and J by 4 bases, with 6 bases between the two germline ends. The TCR sequence derives from a woman aged 45 to 65 in good health and CMV-seronegative. V and J are TRBV13 and TRBJ2-2; D is ambiguous. The sequenced material came from PBMCs. The CDR3 spells CASSLRSTGELFF. In DNA, the CDR3 is TGTGCCAGCAGCTTGAGAAGCACCGGGGAGCTGTTTTTT. The full variable domain, rest sourced from reference TRBV13 and TRBJ2-2, is AAGVIQSPRHLIKEKRETATLKCYPIPRHDTVYWYQQGPGQDPQFLISFYEKMQSDKGSIPDRFSAQQFSDYHSELNMSSLELGDSALYFCASSLRSTGELFFGEGSRLTVL.